Each of the 5 T cell receptor beta chains below was sequenced from the same sample in a study of Graves' ophthalmopathy and Graves' hyperthyroidism. Amplifying from RNA transcripts, the study obtained TCR beta CDR3 regions. First-round RT-PCR with HTBI primers preceded a second-round multiplex PCR. MiXCR, applied by TCRdb to the multiplex PCR reads, yields one record per CDR3 protein. Among 660,000 or so distinct CDR3 sequences, roughly 39% were seen once, and the ten largest hold 2.5% to 3.5%. Sequencing was performed on peripheral blood. These receptors all come from an adult man with Graves' ophthalmopathy.

As to this clonotype: Being one base from a much bigger clone, this may be a read error. The V gene is TRBV2, the J gene TRBJ1-1, with 10 positions matching TRBD1. The CDR3 totals 14 residues. The germline gives CDR1 SNHLY, CDR2 FYNNEI. The CDR3 DNA follows: TGTGCCAGCAGTTTTCGACAGGGGGCCACTGAAACTTTCTTT. It yields the protein CASSFRQGATETFF.

This clonotype occurred many times. V usage is TRBV24-1 and J usage is TRBJ2-2; D uncertain. The CDR3 is 14 amino acids. Between the trimmed V and J ends, which lost 2 bases and 2 bases, there was a span of 5 bases. CDR1 and CDR2 (germline): KGHDR, SFDVKD. The CDR3 spells CATSDWINTGELFF. The CDR3 nucleotides are TGTGCCACCAGTGATTGGATTAACACCGGGGAGCTGTTTTTT.

At least ten counts were recorded for this clonotype. The chain recombines TRBV6-1 with TRBJ1-5; D is ambiguous. Germline V CDR1 and CDR2: MNHNS, SASEGT. The V and J ends lost 2 bases and 4 bases respectively, with 12 bases between them. This CDR3 contains 15 residues. CDR3 region: CASSEMRIGNQPQHF. As DNA, the CDR3 is TGTGCCAGCAGTGAAATGCGGATTGGTAATCAGCCCCAGCATTTT.

V is TRBV7-2 and J is TRBJ1-2, with D perhaps TRBD1 (5 bases). Trimming took 5 bases from V and 0 from J, leaving 19 bases between them. Germline CDR1 and CDR2: SGHTA and FQGNSA. This CDR3 is built from 17 residues. The CDR3 nucleotides are TGTGCCAGCAGCCAAGAAATAGGGCAGGGACCTAACTATGGCTACACCTTC. This gives the protein CASSQEIGQGPNYGYTF.

This clonotype occurred many times. This sequence joins TRBV12-3 or TRBV12-4 and TRBJ2-5, with D perhaps matching TRBD1 (6 bases). The V end was cut by 6 bases, the J end by 4 bases, with 15 bases between. The CDR3 has 14 residues. CDR3 in DNA: TGTGCCAGCAGCTCTCTCACAGGGAGAGAGACCCAGTACTTC. Amino acids: CASSSLTGRETQYF.